This TCR beta chain was captured by sequencing in a study of T cells after yellow fever vaccination. Each CDR3 protein gets one entry after TCRdb re-called the 5' RACE reads with MiXCR. The sample has hundreds of thousands of distinct CDR3 sequences; roughly 20% are singletons. Turning to this clonotype: Its specificity is unknown.

General study results and limits: Shared CD4/CD8 clonotypes were a small share, likely from convergent recombination.

This receptor was identified in a man between 18 and 35 years old who received the YFV17D yellow fever vaccine. The sample was PBMCs, taken before the yellow fever booster vaccination.

CDR3 coding DNA: TGTGCCAGCAGTTATCGGTTGGGTGGCTCTGGAAACACCATATATTTT. Translated, it gives CASSYRLGGSGNTIYF. The V gene is TRBV6-6, the J gene TRBJ1-3; D unclear. From germline, CDR1 is MNHNY and CDR2 SVGAGI (reference sequence). Between the trimmed V and J ends, which lost 3 bases and 0 bases, there was a span of 12 bases. The CDR3 has 16 amino acids.